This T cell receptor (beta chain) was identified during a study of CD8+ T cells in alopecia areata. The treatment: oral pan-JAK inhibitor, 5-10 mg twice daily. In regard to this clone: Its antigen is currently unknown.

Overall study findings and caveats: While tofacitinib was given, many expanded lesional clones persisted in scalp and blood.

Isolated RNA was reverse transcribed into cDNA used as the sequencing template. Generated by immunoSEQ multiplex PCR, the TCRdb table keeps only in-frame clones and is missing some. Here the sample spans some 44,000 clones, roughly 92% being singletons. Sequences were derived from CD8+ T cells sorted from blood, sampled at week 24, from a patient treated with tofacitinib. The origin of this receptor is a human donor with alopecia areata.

The CDR3 DNA follows: TGTGCCAGTACCCTCATTGACAGATTTAGTACGAACACCGGGGAGCTGTTTTTT. Translated, it gives CASTLIDRFSTNTGELFF. The chain is built from TRBV19 and TRBJ2-2; D perhaps matches TRBD1 (5 bases). The CDR3 extends over 18 amino acids. Germline lookup yields CDR1 LNHDA and CDR2 SQIVND (reference sequence). V was cut by 7 bases and J by 0 bases, with 21 bases left in between.